The clone carrying this TCR beta chain has a count of ten or more. Its antigen is undetermined. This entry is derived from a study of CD8 T cells in ankylosing spondylitis. Findings and limits, study-wide: It appeared that ankylosing spondylitis blood was characterized by a TCR beta motif of roughly 8 highly homologous variants. Reportedly, disease-linked clones are significantly enriched in ankylosing spondylitis patients' matched synovial fluid. Relatively rare in peripheral blood, disease-linked clones were also CD8+. Prior work had noted some motif variants in reactive arthritis blood and synovial fluid.

The authors made TCR beta libraries by quantitative 5'-RACE with molecular barcodes. TCRdb analysed the 5' RACE reads with MiXCR anew, one entry per CDR3 protein. This table holds a few hundred thousand distinct CDR3 sequences, about 7% found once. Germline CDR1 and CDR2: SGDLS and YYNGEE. Trimming shortened V by 4 bases and J by 10 bases, and 15 bases separated the two germline ends. CDR3 length: 13 amino acids. Sequenced input: blood, either unsorted or a sorted T cell fraction (not recorded which). The V gene is TRBV9, the J gene TRBJ2-1; D is ambiguous. This receptor was identified in a male donor with ankylosing spondylitis. This chain's CDR3 is CASSFRLHREQFF. CDR3 nucleotide sequence: TGTGCCAGCAGCTTCCGGCTTCATAGGGAGCAGTTCTTC.